Listed below are T cell receptor beta chains from one sample, sequenced in a study of T-cell reconstitution after alpha-beta-depleted transplantation in children. Each CDR3 protein is one row after TCRdb ran MiXCR on the PCR reads. This table holds approximately 500,000 distinct CDR3 sequences, roughly a tenth found once. The sequencing here drew on PBMCs, taken before TCRalphabeta/CD19-depleted stem cell transplant. These receptors were collected from a child aged 2 to 10 with inherited bone marrow failure, due to receive a stem cell transplant. The CDR3 runs from the conserved cysteine through the conserved F or W. Fields, in order: clone size, J gene, V gene, CDR3 length, D gene, CDR3 protein, CDR3 DNA. The D gene is left open where the match is weak. Clone size is not always given. Where it is, it says once, few, many or a class for expanded clones.

clone_size: few
j_call: TRBJ2-7
v_call: TRBV23-1
cdr3_length: 13
d_call: -
cdr3_aa: CASKVTWGYEQYF
cdr3_nt: TGCGCCAGCAAAGTGACATGGGGTTACGAGCAGTACTTC

clone_size: many
j_call: TRBJ2-7
v_call: TRBV4-1
cdr3_length: 14
d_call: TRBD2
cdr3_aa: CASSHLGTSHEQYF
cdr3_nt: TGCGCCAGCAGCCACCTCGGGACTAGTCACGAGCAGTACTTC

clone_size: many
j_call: TRBJ2-1
v_call: TRBV5-1
cdr3_length: 15
d_call: TRBD2
cdr3_aa: CASRWLAGSSNEQFF
cdr3_nt: TGCGCCAGCAGATGGCTAGCGGGTAGCAGCAATGAGCAGTTCTTC

clone_size: many
j_call: TRBJ2-3
v_call: TRBV29-1
cdr3_length: 17
d_call: TRBD2
cdr3_aa: CSVTSLLAGGRGSAQYF
cdr3_nt: TGCAGCGTCACGTCCTTGTTAGCGGGAGGGCGGGGGAGTGCGCAGTATTTT

clone_size: few
j_call: TRBJ2-6
v_call: TRBV27
cdr3_length: 16
d_call: TRBD2
cdr3_aa: CASSREGLSGANVLTF
cdr3_nt: TGTGCCAGCAGCCGGGAGGGCCTCTCTGGGGCCAACGTCCTGACTTTC

clone_size: many
j_call: TRBJ2-1
v_call: TRBV5-1
cdr3_length: 16
d_call: -
cdr3_aa: CASSLVAGVLYNEQFF
cdr3_nt: TGCGCCAGCAGCTTGGTGGCAGGGGTACTCTACAATGAGCAGTTCTTC

clone_size: many
j_call: TRBJ2-3
v_call: TRBV6-2/TRBV6-3
cdr3_length: 11
d_call: -
cdr3_aa: CASSHGGAEYF
cdr3_nt: TGTGCCAGCAGCCACGGAGGGGCGGAGTATTTT

clone_size: -
j_call: TRBJ1-2
v_call: TRBV6-2/TRBV6-3
cdr3_length: 20
d_call: -
cdr3_aa: CASSYSARLSQPSTNYGYTF
cdr3_nt: TGTGCCAGCAGTTACTCGGCGAGACTTTCCCAGCCTTCTACTAACTATGGCTACACCTTC

clone_size: many
j_call: TRBJ2-3
v_call: TRBV20-1
cdr3_length: 14
d_call: -
cdr3_aa: CSARNPSSTDTQYF
cdr3_nt: TGCAGTGCTAGAAATCCTTCTAGCACAGATACGCAGTATTTT

clone_size: many
j_call: TRBJ2-7
v_call: TRBV6-2/TRBV6-3
cdr3_length: 18
d_call: TRBD1
cdr3_aa: CASSYSMARGQGLYEQYF
cdr3_nt: TGTGCCAGCAGTTACTCGATGGCTCGCGGACAGGGACTCTACGAGCAGTACTTC

clone_size: -
j_call: TRBJ2-7
v_call: TRBV20-1
cdr3_length: 13
d_call: TRBD1
cdr3_aa: CSANDRGAWGKYF
cdr3_nt: TGCAGTGCTAACGACAGGGGTGCCTGGGGGAAGTACTTC

clone_size: -
j_call: TRBJ2-1
v_call: TRBV19
cdr3_length: 15
d_call: -
cdr3_aa: CASSISGGGDNEQFF
cdr3_nt: TGTGCCAGTAGTATCTCAGGGGGGGGGGACAATGAGCAGTTCTTC

clone_size: many
j_call: TRBJ2-1
v_call: TRBV28
cdr3_length: 21
d_call: TRBD1
cdr3_aa: CASSSSLGGDRGRGGINEQFF
cdr3_nt: TGTGCCAGCAGTTCATCACTTGGGGGGGACAGGGGGCGCGGCGGAATTAATGAGCAGTTCTTC

clone_size: -
j_call: TRBJ1-5
v_call: TRBV3-1
cdr3_length: 14
d_call: -
cdr3_aa: CAISLAAGDQPQHF
cdr3_nt: TGTGCCATCAGCCTAGCCGCAGGGGATCAGCCCCAGCATTTT

clone_size: many
j_call: TRBJ2-7
v_call: TRBV27
cdr3_length: 15
d_call: -
cdr3_aa: CASASSGSMPREQYF
cdr3_nt: TGTGCCAGTGCTTCGTCGGGGTCGATGCCTCGGGAGCAGTACTTC

clone_size: -
j_call: TRBJ2-7
v_call: TRBV27
cdr3_length: 16
d_call: -
cdr3_aa: CASSSSDASLAYEQYF
cdr3_nt: TGTGCCAGCAGTTCAAGCGACGCAAGCCTTGCCTACGAGCAGTACTTC

clone_size: many
j_call: TRBJ2-4
v_call: TRBV2
cdr3_length: 13
d_call: -
cdr3_aa: CASTRAVKNIQYF
cdr3_nt: TGTGCCAGCACCAGGGCGGTCAAAAACATTCAGTACTTC

clone_size: many
j_call: TRBJ2-5
v_call: TRBV21-1
cdr3_length: 15
d_call: -
cdr3_aa: CASSKAGREQETQYF
cdr3_nt: TGTGCCAGCAGCAAAGCGGGCCGGGAACAAGAGACCCAGTACTTC

clone_size: many
j_call: TRBJ2-1
v_call: TRBV27
cdr3_length: 17
d_call: TRBD2
cdr3_aa: CASSSPGGRGSYNEQFF
cdr3_nt: TGTGCCAGCAGTTCACCGGGCGGGAGGGGCTCCTACAATGAGCAGTTCTTC

clone_size: many
j_call: TRBJ2-1
v_call: TRBV29-1
cdr3_length: 14
d_call: TRBD2
cdr3_aa: CSSYQLAGGNEQFF
cdr3_nt: TGCAGCTCTTACCAACTAGCGGGAGGCAATGAGCAGTTCTTC

clone_size: many
j_call: TRBJ2-2
v_call: TRBV9
cdr3_length: 12
d_call: -
cdr3_aa: CASSHGGGELFF
cdr3_nt: TGTGCCAGCAGCCACGGGGGCGGGGAGCTGTTTTTT

clone_size: many
j_call: TRBJ2-7
v_call: TRBV27
cdr3_length: 17
d_call: -
cdr3_aa: CASSPLGAVGSGYEQYF
cdr3_nt: TGTGCCAGCAGTCCCCTAGGGGCAGTCGGTTCTGGGTACGAGCAGTACTTC

clone_size: many
j_call: TRBJ1-4
v_call: TRBV15
cdr3_length: 16
d_call: -
cdr3_aa: CATSRDQGPTNEKLFF
cdr3_nt: TGTGCCACCAGCAGAGATCAGGGCCCGACTAATGAAAAACTGTTTTTT